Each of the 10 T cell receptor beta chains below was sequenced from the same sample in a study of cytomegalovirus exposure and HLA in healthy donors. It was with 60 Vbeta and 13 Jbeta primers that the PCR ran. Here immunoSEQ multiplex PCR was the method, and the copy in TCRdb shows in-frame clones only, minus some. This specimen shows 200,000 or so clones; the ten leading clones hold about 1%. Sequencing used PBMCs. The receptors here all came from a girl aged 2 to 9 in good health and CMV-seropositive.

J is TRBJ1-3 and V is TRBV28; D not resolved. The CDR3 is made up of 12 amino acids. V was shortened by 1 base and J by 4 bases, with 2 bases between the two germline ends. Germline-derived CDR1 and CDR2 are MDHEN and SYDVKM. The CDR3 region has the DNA TGTGCCAGCAGTTTATCGGGAAACACCATATATTTT. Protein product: CASSLSGNTIYF.

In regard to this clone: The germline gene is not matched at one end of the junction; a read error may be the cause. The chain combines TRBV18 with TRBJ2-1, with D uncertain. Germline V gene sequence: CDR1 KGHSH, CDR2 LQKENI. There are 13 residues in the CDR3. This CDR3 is CASSPPSSNEQFF. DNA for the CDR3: TGTGCCAGCTCACCCCCCTCCTCCAATGAGCAGTTCTTC.

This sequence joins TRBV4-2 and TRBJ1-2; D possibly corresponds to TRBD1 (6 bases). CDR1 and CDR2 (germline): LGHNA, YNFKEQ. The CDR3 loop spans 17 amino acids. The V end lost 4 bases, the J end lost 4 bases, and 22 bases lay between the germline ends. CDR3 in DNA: TGTGCCAGCAGCCCTTCGAGTTTTTCAGGGGACGGCTATGGCTACACCTTC. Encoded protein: CASSPSSFSGDGYGYTF.

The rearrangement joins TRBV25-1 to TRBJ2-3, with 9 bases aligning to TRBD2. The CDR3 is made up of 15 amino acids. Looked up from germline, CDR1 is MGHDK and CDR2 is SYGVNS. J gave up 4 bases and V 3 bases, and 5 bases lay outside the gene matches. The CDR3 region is CASSDLAGEPDTQYF. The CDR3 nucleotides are TGTGCCAGCAGTGATTTAGCGGGAGAACCAGATACGCAGTATTTT.

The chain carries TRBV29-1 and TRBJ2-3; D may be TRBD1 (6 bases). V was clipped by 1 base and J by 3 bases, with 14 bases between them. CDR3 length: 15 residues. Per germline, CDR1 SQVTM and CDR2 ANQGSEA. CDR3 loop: CSVEVQGPQTDTQYF. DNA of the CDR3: TGCAGCGTTGAAGTCCAGGGGCCTCAGACAGATACGCAGTATTTT.

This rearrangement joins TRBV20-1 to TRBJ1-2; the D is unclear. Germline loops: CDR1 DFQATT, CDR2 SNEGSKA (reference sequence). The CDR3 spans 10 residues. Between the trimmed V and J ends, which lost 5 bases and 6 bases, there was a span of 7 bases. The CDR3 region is CSAGGDGYTF. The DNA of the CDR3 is TGCAGTGCTGGCGGGGATGGCTACACCTTC.

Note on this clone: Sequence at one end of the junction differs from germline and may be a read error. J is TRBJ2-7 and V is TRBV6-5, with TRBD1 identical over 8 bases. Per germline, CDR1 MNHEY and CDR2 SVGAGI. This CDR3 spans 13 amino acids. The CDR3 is CASSDSQGEEQYF. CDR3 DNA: TGTGCCAGCAGTGACTCACAGGGGGAAGAGCAGTACTTC.

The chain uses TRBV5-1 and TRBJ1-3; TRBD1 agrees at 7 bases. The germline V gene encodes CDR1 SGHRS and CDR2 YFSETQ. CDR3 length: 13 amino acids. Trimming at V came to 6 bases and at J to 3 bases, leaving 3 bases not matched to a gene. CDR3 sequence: CASTPGGGNTIYF. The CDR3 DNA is TGCGCCAGCACTCCAGGGGGTGGAAACACCATATATTTT.

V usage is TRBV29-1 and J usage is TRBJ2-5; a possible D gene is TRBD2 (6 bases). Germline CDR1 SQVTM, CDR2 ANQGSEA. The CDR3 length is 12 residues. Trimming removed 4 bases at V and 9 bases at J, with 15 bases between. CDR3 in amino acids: CSVGRGRDSQYF. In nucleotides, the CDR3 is TGCAGCGTTGGGAGGGGAAGGGATTCCCAGTACTTC.

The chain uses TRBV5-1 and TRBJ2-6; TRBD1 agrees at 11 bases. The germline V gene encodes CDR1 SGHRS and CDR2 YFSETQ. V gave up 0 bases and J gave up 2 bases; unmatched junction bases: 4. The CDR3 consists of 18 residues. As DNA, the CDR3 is TGCGCCAGCAGCTTGGCAGGACAGGGGGCCACTGGGGCCAACGTCCTGACTTTC. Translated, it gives CASSLAGQGATGANVLTF.